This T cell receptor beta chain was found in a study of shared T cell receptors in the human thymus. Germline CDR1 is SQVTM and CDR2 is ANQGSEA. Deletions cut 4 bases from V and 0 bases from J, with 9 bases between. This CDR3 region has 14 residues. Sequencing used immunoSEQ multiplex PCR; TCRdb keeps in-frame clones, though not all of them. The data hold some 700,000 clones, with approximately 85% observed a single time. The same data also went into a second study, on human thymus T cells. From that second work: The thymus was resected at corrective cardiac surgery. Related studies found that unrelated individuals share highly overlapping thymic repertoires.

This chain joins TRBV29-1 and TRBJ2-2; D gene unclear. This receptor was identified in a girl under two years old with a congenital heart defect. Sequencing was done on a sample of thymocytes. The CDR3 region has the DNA TGCAGCGTTGTTCAGCGAACGAACACCGGGGAGCTGTTTTTT. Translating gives CSVVQRTNTGELFF.